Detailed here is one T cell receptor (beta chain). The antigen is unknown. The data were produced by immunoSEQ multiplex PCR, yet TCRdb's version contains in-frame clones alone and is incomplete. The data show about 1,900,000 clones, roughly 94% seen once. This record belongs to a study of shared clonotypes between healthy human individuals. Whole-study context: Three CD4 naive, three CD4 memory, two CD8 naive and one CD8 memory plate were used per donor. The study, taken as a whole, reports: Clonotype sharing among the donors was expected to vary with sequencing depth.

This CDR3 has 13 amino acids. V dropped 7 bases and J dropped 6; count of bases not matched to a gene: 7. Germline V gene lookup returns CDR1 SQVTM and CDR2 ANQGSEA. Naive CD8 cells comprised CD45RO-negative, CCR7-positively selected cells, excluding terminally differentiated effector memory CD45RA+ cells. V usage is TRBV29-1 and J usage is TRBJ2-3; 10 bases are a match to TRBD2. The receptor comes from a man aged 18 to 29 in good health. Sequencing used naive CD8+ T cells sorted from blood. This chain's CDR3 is CSAEREGPDTQYF. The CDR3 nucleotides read TGCAGCGCCGAGCGGGAGGGCCCGGATACGCAGTATTTT.